This T cell receptor beta chain was sequenced for a study of shared clonotypes between healthy human individuals. The protocol was immunoSEQ multiplex PCR, while the TCRdb copy is restricted to in-frame clones and leaves out a portion. Of 2 million to 2.5 million clones listed, approximately 96% were seen once; the top ten hold about 0.13%. The germline V gene encodes CDR1 KGHSH and CDR2 LQKENI. V lost 6 bases to trimming and J lost 3 bases; unmatched junction nucleotides: 9. The CDR3 covers 15 residues. The source is a man younger than 35 in good health. The sequenced sample was naive CD4+ T cells sorted from blood. This sample's subset: CD45RA+ positively selected. The gene calls are TRBV18 and TRBJ2-7; TRBD1 matches 9 bases. CDR3 coding DNA: TGTGCCAGCTCGCTGGGACAGGGTCGGATCTACGAGCAGTACTTC. Translating gives CASSLGQGRIYEQYF.